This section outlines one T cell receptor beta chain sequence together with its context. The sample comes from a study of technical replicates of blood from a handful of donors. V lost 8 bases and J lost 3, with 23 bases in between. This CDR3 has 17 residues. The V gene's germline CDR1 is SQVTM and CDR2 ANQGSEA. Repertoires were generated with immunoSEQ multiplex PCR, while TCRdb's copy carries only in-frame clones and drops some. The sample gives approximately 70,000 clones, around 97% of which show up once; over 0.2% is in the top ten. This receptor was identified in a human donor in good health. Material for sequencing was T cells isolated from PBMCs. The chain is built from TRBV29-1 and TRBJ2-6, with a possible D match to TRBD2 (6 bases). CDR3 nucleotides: TGCAGCTTTGCGGCGCGGGGCCCCGCCGGTGGGGCCAACGTCCTGACTTTC. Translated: CSFAARGPAGGANVLTF.